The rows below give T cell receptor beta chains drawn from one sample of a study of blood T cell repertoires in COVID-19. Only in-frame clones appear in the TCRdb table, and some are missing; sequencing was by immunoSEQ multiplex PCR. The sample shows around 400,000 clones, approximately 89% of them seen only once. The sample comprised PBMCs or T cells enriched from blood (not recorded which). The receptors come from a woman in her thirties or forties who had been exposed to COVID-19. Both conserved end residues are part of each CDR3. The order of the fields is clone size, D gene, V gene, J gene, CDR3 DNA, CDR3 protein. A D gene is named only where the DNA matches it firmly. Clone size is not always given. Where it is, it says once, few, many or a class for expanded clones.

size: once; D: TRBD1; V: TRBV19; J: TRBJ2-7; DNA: TGTGCCAGTAGTTTCGGACAGGGCTACGAGCAGTACTTC; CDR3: CASSFGQGYEQYF
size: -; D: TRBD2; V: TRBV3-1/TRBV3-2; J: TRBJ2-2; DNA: TGTGCCAGCAGCCAGGAGCGGGGGGCCCGCCGGGAGCTGTTTTTT; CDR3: CASSQERGARRELFF
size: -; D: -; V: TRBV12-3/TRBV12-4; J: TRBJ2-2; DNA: TGTGCCAGCAGTTTGGGCTTTACCGGGGAGCTGTTTTTT; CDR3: CASSLGFTGELFF
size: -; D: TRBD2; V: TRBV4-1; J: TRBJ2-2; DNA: TGCGCCAGCAGCCACGGACTAGCGGGAAAAGATGCCGGGGAGCTGTTTTTT; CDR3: CASSHGLAGKDAGELFF
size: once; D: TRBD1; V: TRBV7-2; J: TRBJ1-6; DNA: TGTGCCAGCAGCCAGCGGACAGGGTATAATTCACCCCTCCACTTT; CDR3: CASSQRTGYNSPLHF
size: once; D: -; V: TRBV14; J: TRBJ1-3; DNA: TGTGCCAGCAGCTCCTTATTCTCTGGAAACACCATATATTTT; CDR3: CASSSLFSGNTIYF
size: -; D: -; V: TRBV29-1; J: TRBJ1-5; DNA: TGCAGCGTTGACAGCCCGGGGCAGCCCCAGCATTTT; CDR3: CSVDSPGQPQHF
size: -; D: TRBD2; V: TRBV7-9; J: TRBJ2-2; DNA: TGTGCCAGCAGCCCTAGCGGGAGAAGAACCGGGGAGCTGTTTTTT; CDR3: CASSPSGRRTGELFF
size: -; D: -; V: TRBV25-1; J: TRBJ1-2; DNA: TGTGCCAGCAGTGAATTCGGACAGCCGCGCTATGGCTACACCTTC; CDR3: CASSEFGQPRYGYTF
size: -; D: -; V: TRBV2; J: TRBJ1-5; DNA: TGTGCCAGCAGTGAATGGGGAGGGGTTCCTAGACAAAGTCAGCCCCAGCATTTT; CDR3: CASSEWGGVPRQSQPQHF
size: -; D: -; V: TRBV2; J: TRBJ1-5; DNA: TGTGCCAGCAGTGAGAGGGTGGGTGGCAATCAGCCCCAGCATTTT; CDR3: CASSERVGGNQPQHF
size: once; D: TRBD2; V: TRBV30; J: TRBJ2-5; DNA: TGTGCCTGGAGTGTTAAGACTAGCGGGGGGCAAGAGACCCAGTACTTC; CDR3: CAWSVKTSGGQETQYF
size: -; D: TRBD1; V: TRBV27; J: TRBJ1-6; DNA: TGTGCCAGCAGTTGGGACAGGGTTAATTCACCCCTCCACTTT; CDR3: CASSWDRVNSPLHF
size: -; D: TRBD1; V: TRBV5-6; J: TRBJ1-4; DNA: TGTGCCAGCAGCCTCACAGGGGTGACTAATGAAAAACTGTTTTTT; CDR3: CASSLTGVTNEKLFF
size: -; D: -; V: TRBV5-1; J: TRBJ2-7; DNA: TGCGCCAGCAGCTTGGGTGTCAGGGGATTCTACGAGCAGTACTTC; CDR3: CASSLGVRGFYEQYF
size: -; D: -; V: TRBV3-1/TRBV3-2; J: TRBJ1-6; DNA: TGTGCCAGCAGGCGGGAGGGTGGGTCACCCCTCCACTTT; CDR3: CASRREGGSPLHF
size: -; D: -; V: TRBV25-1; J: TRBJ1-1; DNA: TGTGCCAGCAGTGAACCTGGGACAACGACTGAAGCTTTCTTT; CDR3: CASSEPGTTTEAFF
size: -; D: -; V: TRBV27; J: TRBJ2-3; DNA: TGTGCCAGCAGTCTTACTTCGACAGATACGCAGTATTTT; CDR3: CASSLTSTDTQYF
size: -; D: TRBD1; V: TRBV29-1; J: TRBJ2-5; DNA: TGCAGCGTTGAAGAGCCCGGGACAGGGGGCGGGACCCAGTACTTC; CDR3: CSVEEPGTGGGTQYF
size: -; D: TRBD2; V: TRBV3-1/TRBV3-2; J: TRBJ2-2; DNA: TGTGCCAGCAGCCAAGTTTTTAGCGGGGCTAACACCGGGGAGCTGTTTTTT; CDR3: CASSQVFSGANTGELFF
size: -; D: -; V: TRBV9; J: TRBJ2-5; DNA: TGTGCCAGCAGCGTTTTGGCGGCCGACGGCAAAGAGACCCAGTACTTC; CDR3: CASSVLAADGKETQYF
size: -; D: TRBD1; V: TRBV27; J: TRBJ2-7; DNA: TGTGCCAGCAGTGCGACAGGGTTCCGCGAGCAGTACTTC; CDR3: CASSATGFREQYF
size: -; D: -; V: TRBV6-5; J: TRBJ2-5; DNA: TGTGCCAGCAGGAGTATTTCGGGAATACAAGAGACCCAGTACTTC; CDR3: CASRSISGIQETQYF
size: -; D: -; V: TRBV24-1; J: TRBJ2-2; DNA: TGTGCCACCAGTGAGACGGAGAGAAAGGGGGAGCTGTTTTTT; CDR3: CATSETERKGELFF
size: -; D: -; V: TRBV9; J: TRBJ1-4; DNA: TGTGCCAGCAGCGCCTATAGTTCCTACCCCGGCAGGGGAACTAATGAAAAACTGTTTTTT; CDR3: CASSAYSSYPGRGTNEKLFF
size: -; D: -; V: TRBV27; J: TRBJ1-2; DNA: TGTGCCAGCAGCCTACGCTGGGGCCCGGGGGCTAACTATGGCTACACCTTC; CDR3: CASSLRWGPGANYGYTF
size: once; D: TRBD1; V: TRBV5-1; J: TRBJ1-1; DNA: TGCGCCAGCAGCTTTAGACAGGGGGGAACTGAAGCTTTCTTT; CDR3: CASSFRQGGTEAFF
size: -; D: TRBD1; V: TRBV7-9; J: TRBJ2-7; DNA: TGTGCCAGCAGCTTAGCGGACAGGCGGTACGAGCAGTACTTC; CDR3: CASSLADRRYEQYF
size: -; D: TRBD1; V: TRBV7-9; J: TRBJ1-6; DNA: TGTGCCAGCAGTAAACCGACAGGGGGTTATAATTCACCCCTCCACTTT; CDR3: CASSKPTGGYNSPLHF
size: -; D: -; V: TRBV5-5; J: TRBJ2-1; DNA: TGTGCCAGCAGCTTGGGCTACCGGGTGAACTACAATGAGCAGTTCTTC; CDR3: CASSLGYRVNYNEQFF
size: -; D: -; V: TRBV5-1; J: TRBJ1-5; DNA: TGCGCCAGCAGCTTGACTACTAATCAGCCCCAGCATTTT; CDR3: CASSLTTNQPQHF
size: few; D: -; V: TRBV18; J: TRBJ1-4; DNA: TGTGCCAGCTCACAGGGGACACTCAGGAATGAAAAACTGTTTTTT; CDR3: CASSQGTLRNEKLFF
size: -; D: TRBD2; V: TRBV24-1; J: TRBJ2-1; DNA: TGTGCCACCAGTGATCCCGGGGCGGGAATCGCGGGACTAGCAGATAATGAGCAGTTCTTC; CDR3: CATSDPGAGIAGLADNEQFF
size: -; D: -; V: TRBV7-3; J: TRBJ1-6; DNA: TGTGCCAGCAGCTTAACGTTTAGTTCACCCCTCCACTTT; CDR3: CASSLTFSSPLHF
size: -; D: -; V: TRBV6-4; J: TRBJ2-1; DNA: TGTGCCAGCAGTGACTCGACACATCGGGAGCAGTTCTTC; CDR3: CASSDSTHREQFF
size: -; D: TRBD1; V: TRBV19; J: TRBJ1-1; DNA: TGTGCCAGCAGACGCTCAGGGGGTGAAGCTTTCTTT; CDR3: CASRRSGGEAFF
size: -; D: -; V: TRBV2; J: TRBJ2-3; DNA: TGTGCCAGCGGCCTTGCAGGGGTTCCCCACACAGATACGCAGTATTTT; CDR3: CASGLAGVPHTDTQYF
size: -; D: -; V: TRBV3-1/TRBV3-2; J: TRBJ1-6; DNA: TGTGCCAGCAGCCAAGATAGCCGGCGGACTTATAATTCACCCCTCCACTTT; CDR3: CASSQDSRRTYNSPLHF